This TCR beta chain was identified during a study of human T cells and chemical hapten exposure. General study results and limits: As the donors had alopecia, their immune response may differ from healthy people's. The number of TCRs over 1 in 1000 frequency stayed unchanged after DPC.

For the library, individual cDNA molecules each received unique molecular identifiers. TCRdb used MiXCR to reprocess the RACE reads, holding one entry per CDR3 protein. The repertoire includes tens of thousands of distinct CDR3 sequences, 14% of them detected once, and 4% to 6% sits in the top ten. Trimming cost V 1 base and J 4 bases, with 10 bases left between them. In germline, CDR1 is LGHDT, CDR2 YNNKEL (reference sequence). The CDR3 sequence is 14 residues long. This clonotype has more than one count but fewer than ten. What it binds is not known. Time point given: pre-sensitization, week 0. This sample's treatment: therapeutic diphenylcyclopropenone sensitization with weekly scalp DPC.

The specimen comprised whole blood, sampled in connection with sensitization to the hapten diphenylcyclopropenone (DPC). J is TRBJ1-2 and V is TRBV3-1; no reliable D call. The TCR comes from a woman between 45 and 65 years old with alopecia areata. Some clones in this sample may be carry-over from other donors' samples. The CDR3 sequence is CASSQGGQLYGYTF. Here the CDR3 DNA reads TGTGCCAGCAGCCAAGGCGGTCAACTCTATGGCTACACCTTC.